The clone carrying this TCR beta chain was counted once. This record comes from a study of blood T cell repertoires in COVID-19. The CDR3 totals 15 residues. The J segment lost 3 bases and the V segment lost 2 bases, leaving 2 bases of the junction unmatched. From germline, CDR1 is MNHNS and CDR2 SASEGT. Clones were sequenced by immunoSEQ multiplex PCR, and TCRdb holds only the in-frame ones, with some missing. The sample holds 50,000 or so clones; around four fifths are singletons and the top ten take 2.6%. The sequence came from a man over 45 with acute or convalescent COVID-19. The gene calls are TRBV6-1 and TRBJ1-4, with 8 bases lining up with TRBD1. Input material: peripheral blood. CDR3 residues: CASSEQGAANEKLFF. The DNA for the CDR3 is TGTGCCAGCAGTGAACAGGGGGCGGCTAATGAAAAACTGTTTTTT.